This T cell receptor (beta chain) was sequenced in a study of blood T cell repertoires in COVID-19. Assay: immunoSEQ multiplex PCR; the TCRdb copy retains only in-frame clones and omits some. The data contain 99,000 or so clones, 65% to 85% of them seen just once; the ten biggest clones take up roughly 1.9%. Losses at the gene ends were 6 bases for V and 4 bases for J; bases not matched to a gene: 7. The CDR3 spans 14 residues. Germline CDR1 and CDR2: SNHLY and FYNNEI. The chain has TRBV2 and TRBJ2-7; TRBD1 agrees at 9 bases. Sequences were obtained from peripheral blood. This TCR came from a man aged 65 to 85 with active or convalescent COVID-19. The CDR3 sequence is CASSWTGAHYEQYF. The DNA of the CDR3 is TGTGCCAGCAGCTGGACAGGGGCCCATTACGAGCAGTACTTC.